The following is a T cell receptor beta chain sequence with its context. This sample is drawn from a study of blood T cell repertoires in COVID-19. TCRdb's copy holds only in-frame clones and misses some; the assay was immunoSEQ multiplex PCR. Among around 210,000 clones listed, approximately 80% were seen once. The germline V gene has CDR1 MNHEY and CDR2 SVGEGT. V was clipped by 6 bases and J by 0 bases; unmatched bases: 7. CDR3 length: 16 residues. The chain combines TRBV6-2 or TRBV6-3 with TRBJ2-3, with TRBD2 matching over 9 bases. The clonotype was recovered from a man in his sixties with COVID-19, enrolled during active disease. Input material: peripheral blood. In DNA, the CDR3 is TGTGCCAGCAGCCGACTCACTAGCGGGAGCACAGATACGCAGTATTTT. It codes for CASSRLTSGSTDTQYF.